The 5 T cell receptor beta chains given below trace back to one sample, sequenced in a study of identical twins. From the 5' RACE reads, TCRdb called clonotypes with MiXCR, one entry per CDR3 protein. The sample holds about 900,000 distinct CDR3 sequences, 9% to 15% seen once. These data were likewise used in another study, on yellow fever vaccine responses in identical twins.

Sequenced material: PBMCs. The receptors were sampled from a woman between 18 and 29 years old in good health.

The chain carries TRBV20-1 and TRBJ2-3; 7 bases match TRBD2. The germline V gene encodes CDR1 DFQATT and CDR2 SNEGSKA (reference sequence). The J segment lost 3 bases and the V segment lost 1 base, leaving 7 bases of the junction unmatched. This CDR3 contains 15 residues. In nucleotides, the CDR3 is TGCAGTGCTAGAGTGAGCGGGACCAAAACAGATACGCAGTATTTT. Translated: CSARVSGTKTDTQYF.

This clonotype was detected only a few times. The chain links TRBV6-5 to TRBJ1-6, with D tentatively TRBD1 (6 bases). With 0 bases removed from V and 5 bases from J, the gap between germline ends came to 14 bases. Germline assignment: CDR1 MNHEY and CDR2 SVGAGI. This CDR3 comprises 17 residues. The CDR3: CASSYSSSGTHNSPLHF. CDR3 coding DNA: TGTGCCAGCAGTTACTCGAGTTCCGGGACACATAATTCACCCCTCCACTTT.

This clonotype has at least ten counts. This sequence joins TRBV12-3 or TRBV12-4 and TRBJ2-3; 11 nucleotides match TRBD2. The CDR3 has 17 amino acids. The V and J ends lost 4 bases and 4 bases, in that order; junction bases with no gene match: 10. The CDR3 DNA follows: TGTGCCAGCAGTTACGAAAGGACTAGCGGGTTCGCAGATACGCAGTATTTT. Protein: CASSYERTSGFADTQYF.

This clonotype was seen more than once but under ten times. V and J are TRBV5-1 and TRBJ2-3, with 12 positions matching TRBD2. The trim removed 1 base at V and 2 bases at J, leaving 8 bases unmatched. The CDR3 spans 18 residues. From germline, CDR1 is SGHRS and CDR2 YFSETQ. DNA of the CDR3: TGCGCCAGCAGCTTGATTCGAGGACTAGCGGGAATCACAGATACGCAGTATTTT. Translating it yields CASSLIRGLAGITDTQYF.

This clonotype was seen a handful of times. The chain carries TRBV2 and TRBJ2-3; D may match TRBD1 or TRBD2 (5 bases each). Trimming took off 3 bases at V and 7 bases at J, with 17 bases between the two ends. The CDR3 is 15 residues long. Germline V gene data show CDR1 as SNHLY and CDR2 as FYNNEI. In DNA form, the CDR3 reads TGTGCCAGCAGTGAGTGGGGAGAGGGGCCTAATACGCAGTATTTT. Its translation: CASSEWGEGPNTQYF.